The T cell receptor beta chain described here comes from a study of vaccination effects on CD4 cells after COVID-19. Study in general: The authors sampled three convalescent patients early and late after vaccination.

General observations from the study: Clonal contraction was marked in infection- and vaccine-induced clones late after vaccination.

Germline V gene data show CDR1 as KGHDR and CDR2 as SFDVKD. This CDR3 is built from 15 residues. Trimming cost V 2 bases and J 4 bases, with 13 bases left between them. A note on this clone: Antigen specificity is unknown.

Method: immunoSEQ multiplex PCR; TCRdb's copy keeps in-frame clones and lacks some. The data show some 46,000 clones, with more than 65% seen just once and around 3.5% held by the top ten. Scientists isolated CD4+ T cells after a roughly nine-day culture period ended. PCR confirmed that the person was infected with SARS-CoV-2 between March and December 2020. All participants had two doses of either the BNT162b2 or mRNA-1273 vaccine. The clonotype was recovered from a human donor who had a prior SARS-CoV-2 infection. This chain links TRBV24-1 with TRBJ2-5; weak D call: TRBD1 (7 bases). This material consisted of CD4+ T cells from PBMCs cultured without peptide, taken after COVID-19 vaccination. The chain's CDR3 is CATSDSRGAVETQYF. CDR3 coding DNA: TGTGCCACCAGTGATTCCAGGGGGGCCGTAGAGACCCAGTACTTC.